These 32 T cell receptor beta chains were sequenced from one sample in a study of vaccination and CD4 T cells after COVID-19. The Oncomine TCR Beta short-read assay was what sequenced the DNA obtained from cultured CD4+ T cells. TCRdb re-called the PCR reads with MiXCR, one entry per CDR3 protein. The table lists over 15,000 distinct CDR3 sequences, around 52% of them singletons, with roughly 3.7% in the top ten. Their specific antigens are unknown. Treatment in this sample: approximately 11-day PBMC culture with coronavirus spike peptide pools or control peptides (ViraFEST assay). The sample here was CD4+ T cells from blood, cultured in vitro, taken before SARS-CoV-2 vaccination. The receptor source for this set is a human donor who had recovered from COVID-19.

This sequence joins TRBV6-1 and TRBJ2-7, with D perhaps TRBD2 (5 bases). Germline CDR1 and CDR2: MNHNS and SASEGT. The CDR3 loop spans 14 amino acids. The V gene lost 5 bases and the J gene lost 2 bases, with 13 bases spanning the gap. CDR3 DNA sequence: TGTGCCAGCAGTAGAATAGCGCAAACCTACGAGCAGTACTTC. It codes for CASSRIAQTYEQYF.

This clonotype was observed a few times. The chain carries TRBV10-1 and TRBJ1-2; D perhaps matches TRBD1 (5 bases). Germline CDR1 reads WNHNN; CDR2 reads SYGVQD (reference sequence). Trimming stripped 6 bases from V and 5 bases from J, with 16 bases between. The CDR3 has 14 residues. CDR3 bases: TGCGCCAGCAGCTTAACAGGAATAAGGTATGGCTACACCTTC. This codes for CASSLTGIRYGYTF.

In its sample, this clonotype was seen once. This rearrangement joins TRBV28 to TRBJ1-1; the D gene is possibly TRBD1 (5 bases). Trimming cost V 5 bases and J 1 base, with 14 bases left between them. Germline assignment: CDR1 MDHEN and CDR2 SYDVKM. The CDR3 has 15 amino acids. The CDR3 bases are TGTGCCAGCAGTGCCGGGACCCCGACGAACACTGAAGCTTTCTTT. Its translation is CASSAGTPTNTEAFF. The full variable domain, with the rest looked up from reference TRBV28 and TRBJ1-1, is DVKVTQSSRYLVKRTGEKVFLECVQDMDHENMFWYRQDPGLGLRLIYFSYDVKMKEKGDIPEGYSVSREKKERFSLILESASTNQTSMYLCASSAGTPTNTEAFFGQGTRLTVV.

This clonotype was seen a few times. The CDR3 DNA sequence: TGCAGTGCTAGAGATCGAACAGGGCAAATCACAGATACGCAGTATTTT. Its protein is CSARDRTGQITDTQYF. This sequence joins TRBV20-1 and TRBJ2-3; possibly TRBD1 for D (6 bases). The CDR3 runs to 16 residues. Between the trimmed V and J ends, which lost 0 bases and 2 bases, there was a span of 15 bases. Germline assignment: CDR1 DFQATT and CDR2 SNEGSKA (reference sequence).

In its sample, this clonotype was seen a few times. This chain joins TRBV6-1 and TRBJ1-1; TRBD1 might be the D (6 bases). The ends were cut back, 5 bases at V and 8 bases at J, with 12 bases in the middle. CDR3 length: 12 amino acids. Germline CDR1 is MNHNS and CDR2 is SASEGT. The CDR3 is CASSPGDKEAFF. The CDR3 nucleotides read TGTGCCAGCAGTCCGGGGGACAAAGAAGCTTTCTTT.

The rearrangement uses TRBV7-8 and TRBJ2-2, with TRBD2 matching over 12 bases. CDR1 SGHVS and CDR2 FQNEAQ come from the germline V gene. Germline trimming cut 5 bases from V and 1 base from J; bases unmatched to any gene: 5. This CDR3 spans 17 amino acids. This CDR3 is CASSTRLAGVNTGELFF. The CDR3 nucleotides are TGTGCCAGCAGCACCCGACTAGCGGGGGTGAACACCGGGGAGCTGTTTTTT.

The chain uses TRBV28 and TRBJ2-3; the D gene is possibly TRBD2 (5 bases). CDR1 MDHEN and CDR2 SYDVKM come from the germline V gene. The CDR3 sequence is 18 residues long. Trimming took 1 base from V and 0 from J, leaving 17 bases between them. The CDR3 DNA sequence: TGTGCCAGCAGTTTATTGAGGATAGCGAGACCTAGCACAGATACGCAGTATTTT. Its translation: CASSLLRIARPSTDTQYF. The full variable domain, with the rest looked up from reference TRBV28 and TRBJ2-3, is DVKVTQSSRYLVKRTGEKVFLECVQDMDHENMFWYRQDPGLGLRLIYFSYDVKMKEKGDIPEGYSVSREKKERFSLILESASTNQTSMYLCASSLLRIARPSTDTQYFGPGTRLTVL.

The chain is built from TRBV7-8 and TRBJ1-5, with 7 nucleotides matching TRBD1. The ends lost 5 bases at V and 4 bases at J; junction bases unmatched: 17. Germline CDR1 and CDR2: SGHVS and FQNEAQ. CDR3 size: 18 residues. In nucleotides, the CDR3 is TGTGCCAGCAGCCCCCGCGGGGGATGGACAGGTGAAAATCAGCCCCAGCATTTT. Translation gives CASSPRGGWTGENQPQHF.

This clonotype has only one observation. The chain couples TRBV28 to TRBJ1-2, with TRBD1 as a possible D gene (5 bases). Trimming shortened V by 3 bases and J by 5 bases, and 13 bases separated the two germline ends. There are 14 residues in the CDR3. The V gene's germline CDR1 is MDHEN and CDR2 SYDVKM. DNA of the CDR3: TGTGCCAGCAGTTTTCCCCCGGCAGGGTATGGCTACACCTTC. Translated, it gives CASSFPPAGYGYTF.

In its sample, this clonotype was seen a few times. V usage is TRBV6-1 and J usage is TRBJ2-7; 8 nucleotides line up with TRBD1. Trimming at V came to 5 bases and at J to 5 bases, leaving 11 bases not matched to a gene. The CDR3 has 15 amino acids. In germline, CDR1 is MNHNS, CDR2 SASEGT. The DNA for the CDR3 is TGTGCCAGCAGTAAAGGACAGGGCATCCCCCACGAGCAGTACTTC. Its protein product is CASSKGQGIPHEQYF.

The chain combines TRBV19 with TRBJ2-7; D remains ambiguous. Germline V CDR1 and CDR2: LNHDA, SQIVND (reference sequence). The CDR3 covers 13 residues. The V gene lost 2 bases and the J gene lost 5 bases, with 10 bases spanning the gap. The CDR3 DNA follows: TGTGCCAGTAGTATACAGGTCTCAAACGAGCAGTACTTC. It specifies CASSIQVSNEQYF.

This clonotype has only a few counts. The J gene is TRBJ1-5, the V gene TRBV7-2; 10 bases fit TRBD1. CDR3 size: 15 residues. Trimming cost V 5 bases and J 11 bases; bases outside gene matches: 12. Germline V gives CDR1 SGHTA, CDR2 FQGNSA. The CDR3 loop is CASSTSRDRGLAQHF. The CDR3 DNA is TGTGCCAGCAGCACGAGTAGGGACAGGGGATTGGCCCAGCATTTT.

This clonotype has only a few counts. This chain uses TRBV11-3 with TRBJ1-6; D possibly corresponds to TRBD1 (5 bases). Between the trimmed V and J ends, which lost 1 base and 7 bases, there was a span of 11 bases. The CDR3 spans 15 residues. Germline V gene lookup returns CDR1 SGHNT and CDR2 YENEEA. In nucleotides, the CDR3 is TGTGCCAGCAGCTTAGGGGGTGCAGGGAATTCACCCCTCCACTTT. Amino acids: CASSLGGAGNSPLHF.

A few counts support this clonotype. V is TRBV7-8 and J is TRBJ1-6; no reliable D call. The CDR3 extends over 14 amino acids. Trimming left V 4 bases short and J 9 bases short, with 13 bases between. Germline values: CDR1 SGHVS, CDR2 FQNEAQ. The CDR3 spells CASSWTDESSPLHF. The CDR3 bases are TGTGCCAGCAGCTGGACCGACGAGAGTTCACCCCTCCACTTT.

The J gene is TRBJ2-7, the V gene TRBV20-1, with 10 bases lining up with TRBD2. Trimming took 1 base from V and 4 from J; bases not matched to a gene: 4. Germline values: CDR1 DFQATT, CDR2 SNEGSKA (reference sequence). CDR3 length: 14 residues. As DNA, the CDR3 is TGCAGTGCTAGAGCTGAGCGGGAGGGGTACGAGCAGTACTTC. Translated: CSARAEREGYEQYF.

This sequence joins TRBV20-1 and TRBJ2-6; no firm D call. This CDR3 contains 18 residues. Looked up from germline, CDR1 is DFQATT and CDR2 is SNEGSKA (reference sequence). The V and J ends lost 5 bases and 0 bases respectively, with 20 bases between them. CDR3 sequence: CSAFGLASPLSGANVLTF. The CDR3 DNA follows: TGCAGTGCTTTTGGATTAGCCTCACCTCTCTCTGGGGCCAACGTCCTGACTTTC.

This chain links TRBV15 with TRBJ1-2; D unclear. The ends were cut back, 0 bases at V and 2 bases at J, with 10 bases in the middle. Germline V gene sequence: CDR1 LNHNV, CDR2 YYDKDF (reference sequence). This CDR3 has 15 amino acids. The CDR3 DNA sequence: TGTGCCACCAGCAGAGATGTGGGGAGCAACTATGGCTACACCTTC. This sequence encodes CATSRDVGSNYGYTF. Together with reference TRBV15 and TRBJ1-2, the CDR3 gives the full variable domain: DAMVIQNPRYQVTQFGKPVTLSCSQTLNHNVMYWYQQKSSQAPKLLFHYYDKDFNNEADTPDNFQSRRPNTSFCFLDIRSPGLGDTAMYLCATSRDVGSNYGYTFGSGTRLTVV.

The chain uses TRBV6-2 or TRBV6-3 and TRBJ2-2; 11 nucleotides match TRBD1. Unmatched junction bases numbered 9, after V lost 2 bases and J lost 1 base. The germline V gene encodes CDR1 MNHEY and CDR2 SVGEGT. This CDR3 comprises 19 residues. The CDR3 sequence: CASSYNRTGGGRNTGELFF. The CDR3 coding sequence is TGTGCCAGCAGTTACAATAGGACAGGGGGCGGTCGGAACACCGGGGAGCTGTTTTTT.

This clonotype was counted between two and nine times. The CDR3 region is CAITGNTGELFF. The CDR3 DNA reads TGTGCCATAACGGGCAACACCGGGGAGCTGTTTTTT. This chain links TRBV6-1 with TRBJ2-2, with D unresolved. The CDR3 contains 12 residues. The germline V gene has CDR1 MNHNS and CDR2 SASEGT. V was clipped by 10 bases and J by 2 bases, with 8 bases between them.

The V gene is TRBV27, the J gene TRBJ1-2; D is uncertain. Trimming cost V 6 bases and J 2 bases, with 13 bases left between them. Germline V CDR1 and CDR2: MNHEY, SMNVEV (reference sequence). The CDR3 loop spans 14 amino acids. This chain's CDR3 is CASRVTGFNYGYTF. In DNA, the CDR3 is TGTGCCAGCAGGGTGACGGGTTTCAACTATGGCTACACCTTC.

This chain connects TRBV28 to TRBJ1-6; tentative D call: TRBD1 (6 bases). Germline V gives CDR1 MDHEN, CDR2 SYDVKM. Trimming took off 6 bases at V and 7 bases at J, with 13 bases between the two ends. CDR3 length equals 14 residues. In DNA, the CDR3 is TGTGCCAGCAGGACCTGGGACATCAATTCACCCCTCCACTTT. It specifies CASRTWDINSPLHF.

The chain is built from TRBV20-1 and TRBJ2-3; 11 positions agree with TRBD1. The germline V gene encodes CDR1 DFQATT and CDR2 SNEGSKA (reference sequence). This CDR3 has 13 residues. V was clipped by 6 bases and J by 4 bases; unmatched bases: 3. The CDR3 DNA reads TGCAGTGCCGAGGGACAGGGGGCAGATACGCAGTATTTT. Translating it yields CSAEGQGADTQYF.

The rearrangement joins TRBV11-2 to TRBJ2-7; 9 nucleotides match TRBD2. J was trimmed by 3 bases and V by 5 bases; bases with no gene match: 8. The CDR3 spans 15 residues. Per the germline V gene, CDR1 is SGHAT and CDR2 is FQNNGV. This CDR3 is CASSQGLAGIYEQYF. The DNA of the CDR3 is TGTGCCAGCAGCCAGGGTCTAGCGGGGATCTACGAGCAGTACTTC.

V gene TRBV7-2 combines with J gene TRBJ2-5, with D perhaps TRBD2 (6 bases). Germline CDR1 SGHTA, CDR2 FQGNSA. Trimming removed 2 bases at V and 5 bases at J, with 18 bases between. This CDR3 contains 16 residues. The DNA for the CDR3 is TGTGCCAGCAGCTTATCGACTAGTCTAAGTTTGGAGACCCAGTACTTC. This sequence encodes CASSLSTSLSLETQYF.

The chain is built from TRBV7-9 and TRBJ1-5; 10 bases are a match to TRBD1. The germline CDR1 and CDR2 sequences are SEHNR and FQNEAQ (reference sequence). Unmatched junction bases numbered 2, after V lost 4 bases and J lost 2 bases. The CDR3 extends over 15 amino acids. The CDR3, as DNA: TGTGCCAGCAGCTCCGGGACAGGGGGCAATCAGCCCCAGCATTTT. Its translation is CASSSGTGGNQPQHF.

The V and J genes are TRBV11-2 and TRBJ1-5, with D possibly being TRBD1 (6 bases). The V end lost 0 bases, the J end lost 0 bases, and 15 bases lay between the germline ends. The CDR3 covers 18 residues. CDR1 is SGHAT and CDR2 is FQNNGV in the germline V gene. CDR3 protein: CASSLDRKGGGSNQPQHF. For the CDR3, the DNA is TGTGCCAGCAGCTTAGACCGAAAGGGGGGGGGTAGCAATCAGCCCCAGCATTTT.

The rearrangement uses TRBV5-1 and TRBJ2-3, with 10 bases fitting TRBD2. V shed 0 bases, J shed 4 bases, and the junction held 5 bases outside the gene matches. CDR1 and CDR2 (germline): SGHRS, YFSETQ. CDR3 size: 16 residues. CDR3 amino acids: CASSLASLAGADTQYF. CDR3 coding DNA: TGCGCCAGCAGCTTGGCTAGTCTAGCGGGAGCAGATACGCAGTATTTT. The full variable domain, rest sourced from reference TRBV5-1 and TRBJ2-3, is KAGVTQTPRYLIKTRGQQVTLSCSPISGHRSVSWYQQTPGQGLQFLFEYFSETQRNKGNFPGRFSGRQFSNSRSEMNVSTLELGDSALYLCASSLASLAGADTQYFGPGTRLTVL.

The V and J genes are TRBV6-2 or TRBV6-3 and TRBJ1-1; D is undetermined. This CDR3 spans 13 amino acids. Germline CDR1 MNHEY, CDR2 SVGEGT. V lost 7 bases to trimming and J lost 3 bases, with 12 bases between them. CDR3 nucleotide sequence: TGTGCCAGCAAGGGCATTCCCCACACTGAAGCTTTCTTT. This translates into CASKGIPHTEAFF.

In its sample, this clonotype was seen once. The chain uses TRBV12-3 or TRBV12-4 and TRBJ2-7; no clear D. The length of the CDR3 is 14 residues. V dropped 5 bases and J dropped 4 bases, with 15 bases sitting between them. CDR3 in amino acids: CASSVALNGYEQYF. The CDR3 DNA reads TGTGCCAGCAGTGTTGCCCTTAATGGATACGAGCAGTACTTC.

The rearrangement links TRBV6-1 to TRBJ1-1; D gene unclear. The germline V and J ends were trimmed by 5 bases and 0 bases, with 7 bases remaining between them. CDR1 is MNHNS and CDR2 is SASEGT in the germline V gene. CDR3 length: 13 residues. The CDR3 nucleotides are TGTGCCAGCAGTATTTCCATGAACACTGAAGCTTTCTTT. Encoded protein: CASSISMNTEAFF.

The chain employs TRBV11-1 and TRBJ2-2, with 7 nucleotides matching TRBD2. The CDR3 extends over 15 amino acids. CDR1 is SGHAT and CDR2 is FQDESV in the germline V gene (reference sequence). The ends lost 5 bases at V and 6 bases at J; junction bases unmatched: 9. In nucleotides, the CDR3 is TGTGCCAGCAGCGCCGGGACTAACGTTCCCGGGGAGCTGTTTTTT. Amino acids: CASSAGTNVPGELFF.

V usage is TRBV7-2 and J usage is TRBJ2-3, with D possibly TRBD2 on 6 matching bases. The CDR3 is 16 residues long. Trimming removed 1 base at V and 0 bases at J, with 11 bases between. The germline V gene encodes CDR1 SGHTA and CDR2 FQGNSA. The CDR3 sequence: CASSLGDWGSTDTQYF. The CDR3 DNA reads TGTGCCAGCAGCTTAGGGGACTGGGGAAGCACAGATACGCAGTATTTT.